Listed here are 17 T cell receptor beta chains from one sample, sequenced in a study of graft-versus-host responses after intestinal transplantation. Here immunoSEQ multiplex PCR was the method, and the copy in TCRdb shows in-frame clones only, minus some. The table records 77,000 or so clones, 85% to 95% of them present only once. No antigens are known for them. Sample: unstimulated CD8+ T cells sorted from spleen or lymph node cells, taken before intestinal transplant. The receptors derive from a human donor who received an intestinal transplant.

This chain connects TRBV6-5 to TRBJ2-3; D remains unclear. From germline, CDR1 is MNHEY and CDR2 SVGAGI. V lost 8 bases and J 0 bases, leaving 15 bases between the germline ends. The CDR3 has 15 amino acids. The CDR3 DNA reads TGTGCCAGCGGACCTCAGAACCCTAGCACAGATACGCAGTATTTT. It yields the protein CASGPQNPSTDTQYF.

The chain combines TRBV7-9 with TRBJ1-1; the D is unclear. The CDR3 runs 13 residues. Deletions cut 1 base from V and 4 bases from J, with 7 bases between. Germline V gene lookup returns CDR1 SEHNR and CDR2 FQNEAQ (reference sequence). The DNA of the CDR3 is TGTGCCAGCAGCTTAGAGGGTGGCACTGAAGCTTTCTTT. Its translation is CASSLEGGTEAFF.

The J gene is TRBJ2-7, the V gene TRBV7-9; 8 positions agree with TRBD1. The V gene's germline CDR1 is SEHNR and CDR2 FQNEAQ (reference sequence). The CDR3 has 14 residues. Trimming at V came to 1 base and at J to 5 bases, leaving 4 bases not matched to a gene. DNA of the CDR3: TGTGCCAGCAGCTTAGGGACAGGGAGACACGAGCAGTACTTC. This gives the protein CASSLGTGRHEQYF.

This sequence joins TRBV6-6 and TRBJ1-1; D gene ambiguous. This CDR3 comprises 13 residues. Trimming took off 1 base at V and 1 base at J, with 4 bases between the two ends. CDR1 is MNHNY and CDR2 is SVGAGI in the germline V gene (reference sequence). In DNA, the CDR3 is TGTGCCAGCAGTTACTGGGGGAACACTGAAGCTTTCTTT. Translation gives CASSYWGNTEAFF.

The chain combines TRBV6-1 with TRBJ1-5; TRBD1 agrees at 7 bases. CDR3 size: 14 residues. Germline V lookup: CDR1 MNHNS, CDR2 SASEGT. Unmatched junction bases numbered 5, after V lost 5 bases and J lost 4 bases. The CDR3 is CASSPTGENQPQHF. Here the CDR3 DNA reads TGTGCCAGCAGTCCAACAGGGGAAAATCAGCCCCAGCATTTT.

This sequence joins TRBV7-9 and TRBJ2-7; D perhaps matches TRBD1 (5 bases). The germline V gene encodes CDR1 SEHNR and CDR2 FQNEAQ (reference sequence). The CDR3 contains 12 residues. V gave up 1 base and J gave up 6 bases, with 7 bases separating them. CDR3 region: CASSLGDSEQYF. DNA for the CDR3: TGTGCCAGCAGCTTAGGAGACAGCGAGCAGTACTTC.

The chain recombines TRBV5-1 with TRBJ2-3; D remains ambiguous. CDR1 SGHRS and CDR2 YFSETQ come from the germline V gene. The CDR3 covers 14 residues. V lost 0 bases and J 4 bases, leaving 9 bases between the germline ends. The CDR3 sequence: CASSLALKPDTQYF. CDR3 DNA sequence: TGCGCCAGCAGCTTGGCTCTGAAACCAGATACGCAGTATTTT.

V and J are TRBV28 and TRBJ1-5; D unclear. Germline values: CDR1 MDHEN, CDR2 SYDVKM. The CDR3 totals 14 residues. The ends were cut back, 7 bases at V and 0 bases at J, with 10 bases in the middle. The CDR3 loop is CASKILYSNQPQHF. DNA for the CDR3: TGTGCCAGCAAGATCCTATATAGCAATCAGCCCCAGCATTTT.

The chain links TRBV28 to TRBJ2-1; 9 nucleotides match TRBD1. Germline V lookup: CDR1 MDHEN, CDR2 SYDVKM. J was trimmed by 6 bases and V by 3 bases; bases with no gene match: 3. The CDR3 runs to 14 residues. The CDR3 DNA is TGTGCCAGCAGTTTGCCGGGACAGGGCAATGAGCAGTTCTTC. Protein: CASSLPGQGNEQFF.

CDR3 DNA sequence: TGTGCCAGCAGCTTTGGGCCCTACACCGGGGAGCTGTTTTTT. This gives the protein CASSFGPYTGELFF. The chain links TRBV7-8 to TRBJ2-2; D gene uncertain. The germline gives CDR1 SGHVS, CDR2 FQNEAQ. This CDR3 is built from 14 residues. The V end was cut by 3 bases, the J end by 3 bases, with 8 bases between.

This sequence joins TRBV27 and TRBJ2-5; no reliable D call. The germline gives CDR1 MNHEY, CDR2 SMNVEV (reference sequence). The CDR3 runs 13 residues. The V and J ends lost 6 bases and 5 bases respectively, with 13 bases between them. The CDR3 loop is CASSLTWMETQYF. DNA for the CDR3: TGTGCCAGCAGCCTGACGTGGATGGAGACCCAGTACTTC.

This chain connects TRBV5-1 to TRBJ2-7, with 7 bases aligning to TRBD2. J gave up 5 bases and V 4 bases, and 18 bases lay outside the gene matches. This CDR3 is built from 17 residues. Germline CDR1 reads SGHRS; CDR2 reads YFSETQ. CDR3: CASSRRAGGRHQDEQYF. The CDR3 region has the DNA TGCGCCAGCAGCCGAAGGGCAGGCGGGAGACATCAAGACGAGCAGTACTTC. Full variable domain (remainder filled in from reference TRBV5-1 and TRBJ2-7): KAGVTQTPRYLIKTRGQQVTLSCSPISGHRSVSWYQQTPGQGLQFLFEYFSETQRNKGNFPGRFSGRQFSNSRSEMNVSTLELGDSALYLCASSRRAGGRHQDEQYFGPGTRLTVT.

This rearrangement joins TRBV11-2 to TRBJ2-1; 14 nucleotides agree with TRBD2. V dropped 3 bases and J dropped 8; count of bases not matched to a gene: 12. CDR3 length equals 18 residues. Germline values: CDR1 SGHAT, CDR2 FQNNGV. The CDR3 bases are TGTGCCAGCAGCTTGCCGACTAGCGGGAGGGCCTTCGGTCATGAGCAGTTCTTC. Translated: CASSLPTSGRAFGHEQFF. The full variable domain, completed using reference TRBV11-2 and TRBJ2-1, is EAGVAQSPRYKIIEKRQSVAFWCNPISGHATLYWYQQILGQGPKLLIQFQNNGVVDDSQLPKDRFSAERLKGVDSTLKIQPAKLEDSAVYLCASSLPTSGRAFGHEQFFGPGTRLTVL.

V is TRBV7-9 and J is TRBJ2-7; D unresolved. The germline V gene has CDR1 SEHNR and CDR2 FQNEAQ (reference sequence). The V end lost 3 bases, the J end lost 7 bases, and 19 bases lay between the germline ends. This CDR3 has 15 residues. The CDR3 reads CASSFTGPPKREQYF. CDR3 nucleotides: TGTGCCAGCAGCTTCACCGGGCCACCGAAACGGGAGCAGTACTTC.

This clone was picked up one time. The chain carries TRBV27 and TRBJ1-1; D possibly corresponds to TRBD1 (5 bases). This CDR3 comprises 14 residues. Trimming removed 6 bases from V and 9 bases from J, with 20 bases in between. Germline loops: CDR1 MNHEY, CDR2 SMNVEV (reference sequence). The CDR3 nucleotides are TGTGCCAGCAGAGAGTACAGGTTATCTTTTAAAGCTTTCTTT. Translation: CASREYRLSFKAFF.

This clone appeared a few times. The DNA of the CDR3 is TGTGCCAGTAGTATTGCAGGACAGGGAGGCACCGGGGAGCTGTTTTTT. Translating it yields CASSIAGQGGTGELFF. The J gene is TRBJ2-2, the V gene TRBV19, with 8 bases identical to TRBD1. The CDR3 loop spans 16 amino acids. The germline gives CDR1 LNHDA, CDR2 SQIVND (reference sequence). Trimming took 3 bases from V and 4 from J; bases not matched to a gene: 7.

The chain's CDR3 is CASSQYRATEAFF. Here the CDR3 DNA reads TGTGCCAGCTCACAATACAGGGCCACTGAAGCTTTCTTT. The chain combines TRBV18 with TRBJ1-1; the D gene is possibly TRBD1 (6 bases). Germline lookup yields CDR1 KGHSH and CDR2 LQKENI. Trimming removed 4 bases at V and 4 bases at J, with 10 bases between. The CDR3 runs to 13 residues.